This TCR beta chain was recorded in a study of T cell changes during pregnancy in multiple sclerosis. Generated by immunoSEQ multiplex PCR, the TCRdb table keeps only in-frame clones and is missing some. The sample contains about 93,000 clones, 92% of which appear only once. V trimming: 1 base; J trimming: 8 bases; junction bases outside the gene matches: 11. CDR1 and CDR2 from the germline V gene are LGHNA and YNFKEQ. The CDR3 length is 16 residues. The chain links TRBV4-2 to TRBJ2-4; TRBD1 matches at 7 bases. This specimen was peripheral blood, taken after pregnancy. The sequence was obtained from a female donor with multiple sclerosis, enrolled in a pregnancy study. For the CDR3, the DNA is TGTGCCAGCAGCCAAGTGAAGGCCAGGGGGTCTGACATTCAGTACTTC. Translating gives CASSQVKARGSDIQYF.